This T cell receptor beta chain derives from a study of CD8 T cells in Susac syndrome (dated by TCRdb to about 2019). Concerning the study at large: The study used repertoire sequencing to test whether antigen drove CD8+ T cell activation and differentiation in Susac syndrome.

In this sample, this clonotype turned up a few times. Its antigen remains undetermined. No clone much larger than this one lies a single base away; base qualities are absent. Peripheral blood CD8+ and CD4+ T cells from healthy donors, Susac syndrome patients and multiple sclerosis patients were profiled using high-throughput TCR beta sequencing. Treatment-naive patients with stable or active relapsing-remitting disease fulfilling revised McDonald criteria were used as multiple sclerosis controls. Bulk CD8+ and CD4+ T cells were purified by magnetic negative isolation, whereas CD8+ TEMRA cells were enriched by FACS. Blood was drawn into EDTA tubes, processed within 24 hours, and PBMCs were isolated by density gradient centrifugation. PBMCs intended for TCR sequencing were frozen in liquid nitrogen and were later thawed in a 37 degrees C water bath. Purity of sorted or isolated CD4+, CD8+ and CD8+ TEMRA cells was at least 90%.

The germline V gene supplies CDR1 SNHLY and CDR2 FYNNEI. V and J are trimmed by 3 bases and 2 bases, and the gene matches miss 4 bases of the junction. The CDR3 runs 14 residues from the cysteine to the phenylalanine. Of all the DNA, just the CDR3 is kept, 42 bases in frame from base 1. RNA was extracted with the RNeasy kit and about 0.5 to 1 ug was reverse transcribed using random hexamers. The immunoSEQ multiplex PCR assay, which covers 54 Vbeta and 13 Jbeta segments, was used to amplify TCR beta CDR3 regions. To correct PCR amplification bias, a synthetic template baseline was used for both primer optimization and computational correction. The original pipeline was this. Only productive sequences were kept, with reads annotated to V, D and J genes according to IMGT and analyzed in immunoSEQ Analyzer. Clonality was calculated as one minus the Shannon entropy normalized by log2 of the number of productive unique sequences. For each patient and control, public and private clones were evaluated within the 100 most prevalent clones. Susac-specific clones were defined as absent from healthy and MS cohorts, around 970 published viral clones and other ImmuneACCESS disease sequences. TCRdb cleaned the public reads at Q25 with fastp, built clones with MiXCR and kept in-frame beta chains. Every CDR3 protein is listed once, alongside the most common genes and DNA of its rows. Here the V and J calls rest on TCRdb's processing, not on the authors' analysis. This sample comprises about 160,000 distinct CDR3 sequences, less than 95% of them detected only once. The ten largest clonotypes hold almost 0.095% of the sample.

The full study reports these points: The TCR sequencing and HLA analysis was acknowledged to have included a relatively small number of individuals.

The sequence joins TRBV2 to TRBJ2-7; 7 central nucleotides agree with TRBD1. This receptor was identified in a human donor with multiple sclerosis. Sequenced sample: CD4+ T cells from PBMCs. CDR3 protein: CASSESQGPYEQYF. The nucleotides are TGTGCCAGCAGTGAGTCACAGGGGCCCTACGAGCAGTACTTC.